The entry below describes one T cell receptor (beta chain). Its antigen is undetermined. Whether given at about 4 or about 12 weeks, second doses were pooled. The sample comes from a study of T cell responses to AZD1222 COVID-19 vaccine. Method: immunoSEQ multiplex PCR; TCRdb's copy keeps in-frame clones and lacks some. Among tens of thousands of clones listed, just over 90% were seen once. Study-wide results and limits: The study identified only five or six AZD1222 recipients as seropositive at baseline. The repertoires were collected only after the peak T cell response. Most donors were white British, females outnumbered males, and clonal diversity was possibly underestimated.

V shed 0 bases and J 0 bases; nucleotides not matched to a gene: 10. The germline CDR1 and CDR2 sequences are KGHSH and LQKENI. This CDR3 is built from 19 residues. The sequence derives from an adult who received the AZD1222 COVID-19 vaccine. J is TRBJ2-4 and V is TRBV18, with TRBD1 matching 8 bases. This specimen consisted of peripheral blood, obtained 28 days after the second AZD1222 dose. The DNA of the CDR3 is TGTGCCAGCTCACCACCGGGACAGGTCCACGAACTAGCCAAAAACATTCAGTACTTC. As protein: CASSPPGQVHELAKNIQYF.